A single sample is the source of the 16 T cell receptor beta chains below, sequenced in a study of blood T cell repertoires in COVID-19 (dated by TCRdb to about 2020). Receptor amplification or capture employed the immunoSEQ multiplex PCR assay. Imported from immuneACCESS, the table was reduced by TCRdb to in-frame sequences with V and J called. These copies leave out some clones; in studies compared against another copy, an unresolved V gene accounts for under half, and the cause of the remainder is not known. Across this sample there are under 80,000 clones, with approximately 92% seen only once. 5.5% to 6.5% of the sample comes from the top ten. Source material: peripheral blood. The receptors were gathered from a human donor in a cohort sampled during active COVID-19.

The CDR3 protein is CASTHFKWRSYGYTF. The CDR3 DNA is TGTGCCAGCACACATTTTAAGTGGCGGAGCTATGGCTACACCTTC. The chain recombines TRBV21-1 with TRBJ1-2. TRBV21-1 is listed as a pseudogene. The length of the CDR3 is 15 residues.

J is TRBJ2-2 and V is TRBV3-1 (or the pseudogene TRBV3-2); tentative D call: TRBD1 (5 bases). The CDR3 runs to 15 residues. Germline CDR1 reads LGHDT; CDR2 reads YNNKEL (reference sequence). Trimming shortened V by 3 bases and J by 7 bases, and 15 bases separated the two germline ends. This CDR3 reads CASSQWRTRRGELFF. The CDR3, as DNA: TGTGCCAGCAGCCAGTGGCGGACACGACGCGGGGAGCTGTTTTTT.

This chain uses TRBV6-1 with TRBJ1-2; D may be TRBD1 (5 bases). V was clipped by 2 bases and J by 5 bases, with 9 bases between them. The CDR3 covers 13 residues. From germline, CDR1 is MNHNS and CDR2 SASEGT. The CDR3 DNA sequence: TGTGCCAGCAGTGAATTGGCAGGGTATGGCTACACCTTC. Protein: CASSELAGYGYTF.

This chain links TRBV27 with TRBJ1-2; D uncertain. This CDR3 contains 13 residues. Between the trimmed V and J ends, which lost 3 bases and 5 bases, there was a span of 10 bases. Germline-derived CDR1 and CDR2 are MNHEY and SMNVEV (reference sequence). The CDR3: CASSFPSGYGYTF. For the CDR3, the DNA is TGTGCCAGCAGTTTTCCCTCAGGTTATGGCTACACCTTC.

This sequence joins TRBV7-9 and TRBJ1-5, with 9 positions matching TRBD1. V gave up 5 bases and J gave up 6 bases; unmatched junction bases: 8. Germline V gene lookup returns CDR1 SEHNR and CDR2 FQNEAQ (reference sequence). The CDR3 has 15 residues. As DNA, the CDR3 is TGTGCCAGCAGCCCACCGGGACAGGGAAGTCAGCCCCAGCATTTT. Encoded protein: CASSPPGQGSQPQHF.

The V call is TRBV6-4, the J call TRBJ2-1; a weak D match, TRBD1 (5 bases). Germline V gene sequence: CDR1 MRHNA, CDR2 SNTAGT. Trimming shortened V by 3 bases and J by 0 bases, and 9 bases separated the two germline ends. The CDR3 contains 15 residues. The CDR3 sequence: CASSEDRGSYNEQFF. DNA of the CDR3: TGTGCCAGCAGTGAGGATAGGGGCTCCTACAATGAGCAGTTCTTC.

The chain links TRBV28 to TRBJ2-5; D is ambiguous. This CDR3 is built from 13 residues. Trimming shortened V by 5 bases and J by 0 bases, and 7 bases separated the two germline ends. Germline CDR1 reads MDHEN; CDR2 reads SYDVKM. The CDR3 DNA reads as TGTGCCAGCAGTCCTGACAACCAAGAGACCCAGTACTTC. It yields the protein CASSPDNQETQYF.

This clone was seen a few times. CDR3 nucleotides: TGCGCCAGCAGCCATCGACTAGCGGGAGAGACCCAGTACTTC. This codes for CASSHRLAGETQYF. The chain has TRBV4-3 and TRBJ2-5, with 10 bases identical to TRBD2. Germline assignment: CDR1 LGHNA and CDR2 YSLEER. V was pared by 3 bases and J by 4 bases, with 2 bases of the junction left unmatched. The CDR3 covers 14 residues.

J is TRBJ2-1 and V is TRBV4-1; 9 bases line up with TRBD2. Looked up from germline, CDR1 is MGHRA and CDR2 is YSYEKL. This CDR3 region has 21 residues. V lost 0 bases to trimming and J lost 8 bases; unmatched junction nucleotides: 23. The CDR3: CASSQDGGTHLGLAGSDEQFF. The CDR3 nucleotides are TGCGCCAGCAGCCAAGATGGGGGGACCCATCTAGGCCTAGCGGGGTCGGATGAGCAGTTCTTC.

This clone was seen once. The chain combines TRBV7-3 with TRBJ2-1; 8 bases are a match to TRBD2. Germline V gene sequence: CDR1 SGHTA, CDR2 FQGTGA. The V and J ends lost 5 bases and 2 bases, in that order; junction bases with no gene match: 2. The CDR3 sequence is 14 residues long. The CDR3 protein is CASSPGGAYNEQFF. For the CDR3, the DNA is TGTGCCAGCAGCCCGGGGGGGGCCTACAATGAGCAGTTCTTC. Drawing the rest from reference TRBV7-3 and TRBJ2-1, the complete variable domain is GAGVSQTPSNKVTEKGKYVELRCDPISGHTALYWYRQSLGQGPEFLIYFQGTGAADDSGLPNDRFFAVRPEGSVSTLKIQRTERGDSAVYLCASSPGGAYNEQFFGPGTRLTVL.

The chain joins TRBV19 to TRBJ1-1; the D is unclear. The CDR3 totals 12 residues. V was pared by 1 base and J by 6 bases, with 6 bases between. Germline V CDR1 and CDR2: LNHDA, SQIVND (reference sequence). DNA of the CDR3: TGTGCCAGTAGTATAGGGAGGGCTGAAGCTTTCTTT. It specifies CASSIGRAEAFF.

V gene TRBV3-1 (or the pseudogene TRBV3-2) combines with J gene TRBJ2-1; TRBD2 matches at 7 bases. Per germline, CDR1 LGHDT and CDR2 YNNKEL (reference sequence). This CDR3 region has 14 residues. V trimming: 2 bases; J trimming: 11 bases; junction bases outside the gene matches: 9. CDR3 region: CASSQIERRGKQFF. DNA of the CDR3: TGTGCCAGCAGCCAAATCGAGCGGCGGGGGAAGCAGTTCTTC.

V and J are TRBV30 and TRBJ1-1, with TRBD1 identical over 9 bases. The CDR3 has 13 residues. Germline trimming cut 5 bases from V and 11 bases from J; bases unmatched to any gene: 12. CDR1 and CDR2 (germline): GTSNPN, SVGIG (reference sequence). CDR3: CAWADRGSEVAFF. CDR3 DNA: TGTGCCTGGGCGGACAGGGGCTCCGAGGTCGCTTTCTTT.

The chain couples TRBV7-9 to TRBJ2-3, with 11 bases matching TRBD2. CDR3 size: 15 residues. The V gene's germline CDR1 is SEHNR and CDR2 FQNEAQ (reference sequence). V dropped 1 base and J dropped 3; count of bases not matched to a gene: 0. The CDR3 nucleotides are TGTGCCAGCAGCTTAGTAGCGGGGGGGACAGATACGCAGTATTTT. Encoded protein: CASSLVAGGTDTQYF.

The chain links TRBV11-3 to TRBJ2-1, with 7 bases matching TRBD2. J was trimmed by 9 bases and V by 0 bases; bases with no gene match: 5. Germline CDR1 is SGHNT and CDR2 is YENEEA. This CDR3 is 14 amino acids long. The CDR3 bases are TGTGCCAGCAGCTTAGATGGTGGGAGGGCTGAGCAGTTCTTC. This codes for CASSLDGGRAEQFF.

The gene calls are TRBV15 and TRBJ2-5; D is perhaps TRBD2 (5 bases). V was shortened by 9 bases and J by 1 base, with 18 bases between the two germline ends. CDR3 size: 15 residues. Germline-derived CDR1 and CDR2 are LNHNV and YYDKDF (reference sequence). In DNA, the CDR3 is TGTGCCACTCAATGGACTTTCTTAAGCCAAGAGACCCAGTACTTC. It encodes CATQWTFLSQETQYF. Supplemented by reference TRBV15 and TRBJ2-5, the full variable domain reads DAMVIQNPRYQVTQFGKPVTLSCSQTLNHNVMYWYQQKSSQAPKLLFHYYDKDFNNEADTPDNFQSRRPNTSFCFLDIRSPGLGDTAMYLCATQWTFLSQETQYFGPGTRLLVL.